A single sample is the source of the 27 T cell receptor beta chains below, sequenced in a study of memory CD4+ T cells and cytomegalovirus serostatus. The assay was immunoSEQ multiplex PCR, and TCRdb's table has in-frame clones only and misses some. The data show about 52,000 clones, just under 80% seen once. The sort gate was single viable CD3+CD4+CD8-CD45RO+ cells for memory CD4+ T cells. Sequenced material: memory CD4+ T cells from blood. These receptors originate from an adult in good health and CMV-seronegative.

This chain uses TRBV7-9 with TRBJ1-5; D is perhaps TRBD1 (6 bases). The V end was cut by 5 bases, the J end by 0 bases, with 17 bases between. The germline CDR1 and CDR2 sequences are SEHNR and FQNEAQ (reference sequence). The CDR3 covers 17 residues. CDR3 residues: CASSRDIVGYSNQPQHF. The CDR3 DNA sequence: TGTGCCAGCAGCCGGGACATCGTGGGGTATAGCAATCAGCCCCAGCATTTT.

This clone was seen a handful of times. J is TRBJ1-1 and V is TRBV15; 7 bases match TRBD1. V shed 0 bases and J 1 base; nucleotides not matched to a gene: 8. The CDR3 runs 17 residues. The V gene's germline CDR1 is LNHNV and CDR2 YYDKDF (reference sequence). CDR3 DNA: TGTGCCACCAGCAGAGACCCCACAGGGGTTTCGAACACTGAAGCTTTCTTT. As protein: CATSRDPTGVSNTEAFF.

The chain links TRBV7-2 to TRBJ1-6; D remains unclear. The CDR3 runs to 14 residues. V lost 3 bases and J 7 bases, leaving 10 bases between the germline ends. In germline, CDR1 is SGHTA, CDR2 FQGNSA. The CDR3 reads CASSFRRTNSPLHF. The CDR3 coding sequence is TGTGCCAGCAGCTTCAGACGGACGAATTCACCCCTCCACTTT.

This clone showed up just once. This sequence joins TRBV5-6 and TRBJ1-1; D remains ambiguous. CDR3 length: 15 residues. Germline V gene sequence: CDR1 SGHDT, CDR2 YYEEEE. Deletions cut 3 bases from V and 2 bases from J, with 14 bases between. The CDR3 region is CASSSFQVANTEAFF. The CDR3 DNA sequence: TGTGCCAGCAGCTCGTTTCAAGTGGCCAACACTGAAGCTTTCTTT.

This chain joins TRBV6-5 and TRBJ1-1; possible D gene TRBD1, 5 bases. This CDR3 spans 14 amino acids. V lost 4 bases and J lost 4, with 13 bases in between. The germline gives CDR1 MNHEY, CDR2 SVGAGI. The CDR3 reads CASSSPRGSTEAFF. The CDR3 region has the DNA TGTGCCAGCAGTTCTCCACGGGGGAGCACTGAAGCTTTCTTT.

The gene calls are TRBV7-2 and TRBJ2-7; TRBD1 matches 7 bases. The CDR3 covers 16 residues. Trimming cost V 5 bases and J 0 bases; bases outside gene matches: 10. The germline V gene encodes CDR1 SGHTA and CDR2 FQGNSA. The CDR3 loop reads CASSVRTGGPSYEQYF. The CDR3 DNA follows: TGTGCCAGCAGCGTAAGGACAGGTGGCCCCTCCTACGAGCAGTACTTC.

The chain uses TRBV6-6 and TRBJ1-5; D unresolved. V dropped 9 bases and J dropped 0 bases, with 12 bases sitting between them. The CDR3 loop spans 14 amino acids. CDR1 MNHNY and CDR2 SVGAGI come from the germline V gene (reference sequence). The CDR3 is CASLPGYSNQPQHF. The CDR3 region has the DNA TGTGCCAGTTTACCTGGGTATAGCAATCAGCCCCAGCATTTT.

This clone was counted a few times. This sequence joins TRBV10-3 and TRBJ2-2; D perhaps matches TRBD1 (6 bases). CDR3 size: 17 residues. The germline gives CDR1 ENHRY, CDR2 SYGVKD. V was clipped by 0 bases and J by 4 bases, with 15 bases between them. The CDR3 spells CAISESVRGQSTGELFF. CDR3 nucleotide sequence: TGTGCCATCAGTGAGTCGGTCAGGGGCCAGAGCACCGGGGAGCTGTTTTTT.

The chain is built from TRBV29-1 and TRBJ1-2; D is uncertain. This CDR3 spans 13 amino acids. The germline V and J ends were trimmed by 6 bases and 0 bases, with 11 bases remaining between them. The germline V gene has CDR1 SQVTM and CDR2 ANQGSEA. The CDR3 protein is CSVSVGTNYGYTF. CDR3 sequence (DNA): TGCAGCGTATCCGTAGGGACTAACTATGGCTACACCTTC.

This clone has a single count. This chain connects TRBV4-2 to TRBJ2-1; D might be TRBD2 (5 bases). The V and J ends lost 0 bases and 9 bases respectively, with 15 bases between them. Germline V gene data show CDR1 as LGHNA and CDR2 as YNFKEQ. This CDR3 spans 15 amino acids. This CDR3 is CASSQDISTAGEQFF. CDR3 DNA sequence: TGTGCCAGCAGCCAAGACATTAGTACGGCGGGTGAGCAGTTCTTC.

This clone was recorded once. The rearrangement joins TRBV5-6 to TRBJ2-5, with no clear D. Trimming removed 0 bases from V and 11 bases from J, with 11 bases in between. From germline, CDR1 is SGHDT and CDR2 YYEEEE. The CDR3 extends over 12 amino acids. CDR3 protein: CASSLAEVQQYF. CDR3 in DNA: TGTGCCAGCAGCTTGGCAGAAGTGCAGCAGTACTTC.

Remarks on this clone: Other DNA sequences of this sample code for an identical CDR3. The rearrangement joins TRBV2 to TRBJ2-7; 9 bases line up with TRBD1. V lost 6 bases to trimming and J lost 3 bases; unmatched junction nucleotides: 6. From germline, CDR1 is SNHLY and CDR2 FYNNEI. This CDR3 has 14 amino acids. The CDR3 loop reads CASSSGTGYYEQYF. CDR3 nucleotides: TGTGCCAGCAGCTCGGGGACAGGGTACTACGAGCAGTACTTC.

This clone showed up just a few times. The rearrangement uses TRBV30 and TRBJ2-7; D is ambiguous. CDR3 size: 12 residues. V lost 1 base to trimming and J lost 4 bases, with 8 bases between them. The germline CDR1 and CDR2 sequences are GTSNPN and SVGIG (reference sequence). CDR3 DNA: TGTGCCTGGAGTGGACCAGATTACGAGCAGTACTTC. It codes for CAWSGPDYEQYF.

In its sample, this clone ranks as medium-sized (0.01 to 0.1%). The CDR3 spells CASSYEGSSGNTIYF. The CDR3 nucleotides are TGTGCCAGCAGTTACGAGGGCAGCTCTGGAAACACCATATATTTT. The chain joins TRBV6-6 to TRBJ1-3, with unresolved D. V lost 2 bases, J lost 0 bases, and 8 bases lay in between. The CDR3 has 15 amino acids. Germline values: CDR1 MNHNY, CDR2 SVGAGI (reference sequence).

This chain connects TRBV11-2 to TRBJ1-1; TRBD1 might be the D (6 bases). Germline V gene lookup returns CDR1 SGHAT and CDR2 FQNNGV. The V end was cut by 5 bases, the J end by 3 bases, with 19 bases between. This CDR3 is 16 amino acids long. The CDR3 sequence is CASSPGSWTVHTEAFF. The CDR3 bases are TGTGCCAGCAGCCCCGGGAGTTGGACAGTCCACACTGAAGCTTTCTTT.

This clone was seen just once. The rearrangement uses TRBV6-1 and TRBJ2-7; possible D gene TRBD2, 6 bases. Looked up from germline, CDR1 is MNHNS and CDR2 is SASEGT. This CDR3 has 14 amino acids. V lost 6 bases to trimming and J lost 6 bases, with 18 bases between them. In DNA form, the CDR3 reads TGTGCCAGCAGGGGACTCGGGTGGGAAGGCGAGCAGTACTTC. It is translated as CASRGLGWEGEQYF.

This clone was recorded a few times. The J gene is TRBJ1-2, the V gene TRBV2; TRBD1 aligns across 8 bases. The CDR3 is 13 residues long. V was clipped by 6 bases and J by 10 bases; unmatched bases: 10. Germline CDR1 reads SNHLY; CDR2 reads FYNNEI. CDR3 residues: CASRVGQVGLYTF. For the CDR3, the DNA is TGTGCCAGCAGGGTGGGACAGGTGGGACTCTACACCTTC.

The CDR3 reads CASSFGTSGGVGETQYF. The CDR3 coding sequence is TGTGCCAGCAGCTTTGGGACTAGCGGGGGGGTTGGAGAGACCCAGTACTTC. The rearrangement links TRBV7-2 to TRBJ2-5, with 16 bases matching TRBD2. CDR3 length: 17 residues. V lost 3 bases to trimming and J lost 4 bases; unmatched junction nucleotides: 5. CDR1 is SGHTA and CDR2 is FQGNSA in the germline V gene.

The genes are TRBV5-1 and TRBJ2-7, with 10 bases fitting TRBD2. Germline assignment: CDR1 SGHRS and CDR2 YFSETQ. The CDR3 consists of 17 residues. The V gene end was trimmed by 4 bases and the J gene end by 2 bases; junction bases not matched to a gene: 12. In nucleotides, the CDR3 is TGCGCCAGCAGCCGCGACCCAACTAGCGGGGTTACCTACGAGCAGTACTTC. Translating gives CASSRDPTSGVTYEQYF.

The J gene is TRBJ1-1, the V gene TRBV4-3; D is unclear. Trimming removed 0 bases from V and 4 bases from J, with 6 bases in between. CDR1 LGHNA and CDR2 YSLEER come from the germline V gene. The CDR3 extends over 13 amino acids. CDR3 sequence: CASSQDRSTEAFF. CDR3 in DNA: TGCGCCAGCAGCCAAGATCGTAGCACTGAAGCTTTCTTT.

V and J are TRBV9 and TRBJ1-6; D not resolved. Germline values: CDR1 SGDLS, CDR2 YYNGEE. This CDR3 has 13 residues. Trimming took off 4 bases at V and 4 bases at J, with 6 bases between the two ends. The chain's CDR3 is CASSLYYNSPLHF. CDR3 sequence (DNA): TGTGCCAGCAGCTTGTATTATAATTCACCCCTCCACTTT.

The CDR3, as DNA: TGTGCCAGCAGCTTGAGGTCAGGGGTTGGTACGCAGTATTTT. It is translated as CASSLRSGVGTQYF. The V and J genes are TRBV5-6 and TRBJ2-3; weak D call: TRBD1 (6 bases). Trimming took off 1 base at V and 8 bases at J, with 14 bases between the two ends. This CDR3 is 14 amino acids long. The germline V gene has CDR1 SGHDT and CDR2 YYEEEE.

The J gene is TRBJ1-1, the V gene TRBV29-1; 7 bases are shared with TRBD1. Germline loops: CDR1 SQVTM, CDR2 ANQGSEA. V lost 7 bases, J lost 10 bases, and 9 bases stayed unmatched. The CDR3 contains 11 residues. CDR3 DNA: TGCAGCGGATGGCGGGGACAGTCAGCTTTCTTT. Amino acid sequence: CSGWRGQSAFF.

The CDR3 nucleotides read TGTGCCAGTAGTGCACAGGGGGCGGAAGAGACCCAGTACTTC. It codes for CASSAQGAEETQYF. V is TRBV19 and J is TRBJ2-5, with TRBD1 identical over 9 bases. V gave up 5 bases and J gave up 3 bases; unmatched junction bases: 4. Germline CDR1 reads LNHDA; CDR2 reads SQIVND (reference sequence). This CDR3 contains 14 residues.

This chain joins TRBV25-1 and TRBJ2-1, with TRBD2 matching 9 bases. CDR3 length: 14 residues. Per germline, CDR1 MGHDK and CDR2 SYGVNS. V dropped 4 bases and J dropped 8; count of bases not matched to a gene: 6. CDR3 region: CASSASGVRDEQFF. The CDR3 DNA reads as TGTGCCAGCAGTGCTAGCGGGGTCCGGGATGAGCAGTTCTTC.

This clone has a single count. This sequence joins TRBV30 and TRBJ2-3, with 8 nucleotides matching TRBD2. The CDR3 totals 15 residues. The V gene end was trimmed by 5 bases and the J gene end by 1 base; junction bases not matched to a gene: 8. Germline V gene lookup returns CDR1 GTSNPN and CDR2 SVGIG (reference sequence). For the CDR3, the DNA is TGTGCCTGGGCCCCCCTTAGCGGGGGCACAGATACGCAGTATTTT. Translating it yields CAWAPLSGGTDTQYF.

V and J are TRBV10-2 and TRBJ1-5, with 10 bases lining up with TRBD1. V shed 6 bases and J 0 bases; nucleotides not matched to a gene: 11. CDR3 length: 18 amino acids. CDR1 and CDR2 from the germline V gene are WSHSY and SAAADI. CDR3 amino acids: CASSGDRGMTHSNQPQHF. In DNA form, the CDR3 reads TGCGCCAGCAGCGGGGACAGGGGCATGACCCATAGCAATCAGCCCCAGCATTTT.